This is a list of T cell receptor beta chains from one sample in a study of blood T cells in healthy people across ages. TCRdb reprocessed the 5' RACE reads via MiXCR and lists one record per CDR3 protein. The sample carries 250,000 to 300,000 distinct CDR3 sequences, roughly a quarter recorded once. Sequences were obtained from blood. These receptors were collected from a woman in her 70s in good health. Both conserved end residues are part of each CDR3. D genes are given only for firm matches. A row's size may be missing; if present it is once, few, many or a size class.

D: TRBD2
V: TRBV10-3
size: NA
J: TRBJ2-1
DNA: TGTGCCATCAGGTCAGGACTAGCGGGAGAAAATGAGCAGTTCTTC
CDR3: CAIRSGLAGENEQFF

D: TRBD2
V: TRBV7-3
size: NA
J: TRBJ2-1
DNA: TGTGCCAGCAGCTCGGGACTAGCGGAGTACAATGGGCAGTTCTTC
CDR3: CASSSGLAEYNGQFF

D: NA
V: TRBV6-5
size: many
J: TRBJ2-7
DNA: TGTGCCAGCAGCATGGGTCTTACCTACGAGCAGTACTTC
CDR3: CASSMGLTYEQYF

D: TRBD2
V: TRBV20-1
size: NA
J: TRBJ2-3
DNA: TGCAGTGCTAGAGGGACTAGCGGTCCAGATACGCAGTATTTT
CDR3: CSARGTSGPDTQYF

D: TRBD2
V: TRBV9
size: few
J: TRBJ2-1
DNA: TGTGCCAGCAGCGTAGGTGGGACTAACAATGAGCAGTTCTTC
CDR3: CASSVGGTNNEQFF

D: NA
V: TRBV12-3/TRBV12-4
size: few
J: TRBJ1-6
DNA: TGTGCCAGCAGTTTGGTCGGCGGGGGTTCACCCCTCCACTTT
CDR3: CASSLVGGGSPLHF

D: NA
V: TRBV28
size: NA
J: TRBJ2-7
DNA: TGTGCCAGCAGTTTTGGTAGGATCTACGAGCAGTACTTC
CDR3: CASSFGRIYEQYF

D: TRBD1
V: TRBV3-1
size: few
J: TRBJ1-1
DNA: TGTGCCAGCAGTCGACAGGGGTACACTGAAGCTCTCTTT
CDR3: CASSRQGYTEALF

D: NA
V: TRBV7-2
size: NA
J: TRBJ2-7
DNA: TGTGCCAGCAGCTCTCCTAGCGTTTCCTACGAGCAGTACTTC
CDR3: CASSSPSVSYEQYF

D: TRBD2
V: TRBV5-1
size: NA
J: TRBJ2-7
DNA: TGCGCCAGCAGCCCGGGACTAGCGGCATCCTACGAGCAGTACTTC
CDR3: CASSPGLAASYEQYF

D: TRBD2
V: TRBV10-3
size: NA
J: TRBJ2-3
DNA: TGTGCCATCAGTGAGTCGAAGTGGGCTAGCGGGAGCCTTAGCACAGATACGCAGTATTTT
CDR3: CAISESKWASGSLSTDTQYF

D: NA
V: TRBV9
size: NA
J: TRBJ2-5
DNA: TGTGCCAGCAGCGTAGACTCCGAGACCCAGTACTTC
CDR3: CASSVDSETQYF

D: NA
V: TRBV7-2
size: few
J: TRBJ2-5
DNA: TGTGCCAGCAGCCGTGTGATGGGGGCTGAGACCCAGTACTTC
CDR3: CASSRVMGAETQYF

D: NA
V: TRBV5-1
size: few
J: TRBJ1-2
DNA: TGCGCCAGCAGCTTGGGTCAGGACTATGACTACACCTTC
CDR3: CASSLGQDYDYTF

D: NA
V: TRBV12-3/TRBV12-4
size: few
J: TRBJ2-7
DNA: TGTGCCAGCAGACAAACAGGGCTCCACGAGCAGTACTTC
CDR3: CASRQTGLHEQYF

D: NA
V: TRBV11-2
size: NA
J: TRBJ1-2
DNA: TGTGCCAGCAGCTTGGCAGACATAAACTATGGCTACACCTTC
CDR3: CASSLADINYGYTF

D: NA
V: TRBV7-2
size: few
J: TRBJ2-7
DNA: TGTGCCAGCAGCCTAGGACGGGAGAGCGAGCAGTACTTC
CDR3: CASSLGRESEQYF

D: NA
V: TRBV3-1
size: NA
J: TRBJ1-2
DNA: TGTGCCAGCAGGAACCAGGGGAGGGAGGTCTACACCTTC
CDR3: CASRNQGREVYTF

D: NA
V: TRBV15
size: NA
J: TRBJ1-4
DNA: TGTGCCACCAGCAGAGACGACAGAAGTAATGAAAAACTGTTTTTT
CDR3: CATSRDDRSNEKLFF

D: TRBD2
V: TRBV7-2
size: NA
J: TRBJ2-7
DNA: TGTGCCAGCAGCTTCAAGGCGGGGGAGTACGAGCAGTACTTC
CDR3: CASSFKAGEYEQYF

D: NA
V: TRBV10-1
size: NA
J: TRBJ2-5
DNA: TGCGCCAGCATCCATAGGGGGGGTTCCCAAGAGACCCAGTACTTC
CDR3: CASIHRGGSQETQYF

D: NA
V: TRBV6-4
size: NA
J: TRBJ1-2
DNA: TGTGCCAGCAGTGATGGAAGACAGGCCTATGGCTACACCTTC
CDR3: CASSDGRQAYGYTF

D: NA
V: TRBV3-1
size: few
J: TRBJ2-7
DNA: TGTGCCAGCAGCTTTTGGACTCACCCCTACGAGCAGTACTTC
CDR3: CASSFWTHPYEQYF

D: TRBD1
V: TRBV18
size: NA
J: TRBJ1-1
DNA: TGTGCCAGCTCGCCAGGGACAGGGAAAATGAACACTGAAGCTTTCTTT
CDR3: CASSPGTGKMNTEAFF

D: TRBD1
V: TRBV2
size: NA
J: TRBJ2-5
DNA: TGTGCCAGCAGCAGGAGGACAGGGGATTGGGAGACCCAGTACTTC
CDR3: CASSRRTGDWETQYF

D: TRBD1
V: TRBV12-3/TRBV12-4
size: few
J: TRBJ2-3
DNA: TGTGCCAGCAGTCCGGACAGGGGGCAAGCAGATACGCAGTATTTT
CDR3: CASSPDRGQADTQYF

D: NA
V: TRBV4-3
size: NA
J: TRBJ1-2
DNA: TGCGCCAGCAGCCAAGACCGGGACCTAGACCGGTACAACTATGGCTACACCTTC
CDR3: CASSQDRDLDRYNYGYTF

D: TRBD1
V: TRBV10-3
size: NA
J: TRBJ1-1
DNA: TGTGCCACCAGTATTCAGGGGGTGAACACTGAAGCTTTCTTT
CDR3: CATSIQGVNTEAFF

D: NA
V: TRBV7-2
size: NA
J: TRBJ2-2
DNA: TGTGCCAGCAGCTTATTGATAGGCGGGGAGCTGTTTTTT
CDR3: CASSLLIGGELFF

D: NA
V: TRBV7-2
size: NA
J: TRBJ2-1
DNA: TGTGCCAGCAGCTTAGCGACTAGGAGGGGGCATGAGCAGTTCTTC
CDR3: CASSLATRRGHEQFF

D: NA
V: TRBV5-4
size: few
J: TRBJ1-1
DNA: TGTGCCAGCAGCCCAGAGACAGAGAACACTGAAGCTTTCTTT
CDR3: CASSPETENTEAFF

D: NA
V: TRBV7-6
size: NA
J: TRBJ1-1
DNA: TGTGCCAGCAGCTCCGGGCGACGTGCCAGTGAAGCTTTCTTT
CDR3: CASSSGRRASEAFF

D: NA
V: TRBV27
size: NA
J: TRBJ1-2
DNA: TGTGCCAGCAGTCCCGCCGACGGGACCGGTGGCTACACCTTC
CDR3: CASSPADGTGGYTF

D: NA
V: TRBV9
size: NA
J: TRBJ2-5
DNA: TGTGCCAGCAGCGTAGGGGAAAGAGGGAAACAGACCCAGTACTTC
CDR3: CASSVGERGKQTQYF

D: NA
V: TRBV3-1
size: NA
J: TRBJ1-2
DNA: TGTGCCAGCAGCCAAGCAGGACTGAACTATGGCTACACCTTC
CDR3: CASSQAGLNYGYTF

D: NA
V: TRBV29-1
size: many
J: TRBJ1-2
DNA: TGCAGCGTTGAATCGGGGAATCGCTACACCTTC
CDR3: CSVESGNRYTF

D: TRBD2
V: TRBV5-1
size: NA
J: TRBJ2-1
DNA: TGCGCCAGCAGCTTGGCCTGGGGGACTACCTACAATGAGCAGTTCTTC
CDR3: CASSLAWGTTYNEQFF

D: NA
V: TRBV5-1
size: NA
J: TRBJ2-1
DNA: TGCGCCAGCAGCTTGGAAAGCGGAAGGGCCTACAATGAGCAGTTCTTC
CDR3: CASSLESGRAYNEQFF

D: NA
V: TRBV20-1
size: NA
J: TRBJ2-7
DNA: TGCAGTGCCCCACGGGCCACGCACCGGGACGAGCAGTACTTC
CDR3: CSAPRATHRDEQYF

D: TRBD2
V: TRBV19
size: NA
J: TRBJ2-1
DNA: TGTGCCAGTAGAAAGACTAGCGACCTTCTTTACAATGAGCAGTTCTTC
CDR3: CASRKTSDLLYNEQFF

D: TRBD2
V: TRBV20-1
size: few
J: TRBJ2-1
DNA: TGCAGTGGGACTAGCCATACGAAGGACAATGAGCAGTTCTTC
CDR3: CSGTSHTKDNEQFF

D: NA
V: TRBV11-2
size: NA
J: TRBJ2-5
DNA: TGTGCCAGCAGCGCCGTCTGGGGTGGGCAACAAGAGACCCAGTACTTC
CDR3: CASSAVWGGQQETQYF

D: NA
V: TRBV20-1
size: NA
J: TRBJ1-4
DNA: TGCAGTGCTAGGGACGGCCAGAGTCCTAATGAAAAACTGTTTTTT
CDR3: CSARDGQSPNEKLFF

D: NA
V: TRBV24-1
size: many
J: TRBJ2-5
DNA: TGTGCCACCAGTGACAACAGGGTTGGCCAAGAGACCCAGTACTTC
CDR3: CATSDNRVGQETQYF

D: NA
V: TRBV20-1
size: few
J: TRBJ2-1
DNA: TGCAGTGCTAAGAGGAGAATCAATGAGCAGTTCTTC
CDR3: CSAKRRINEQFF

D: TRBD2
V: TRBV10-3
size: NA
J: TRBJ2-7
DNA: TGTGCCATCAGAGTCTCAGCGGGAGTATCGGACGAGCAGTACTTC
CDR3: CAIRVSAGVSDEQYF

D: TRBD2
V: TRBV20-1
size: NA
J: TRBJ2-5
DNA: TGCAGTGCCCGGACTAGCGGGAGGTCCGCGGGGGAGACCCAGTACTTC
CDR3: CSARTSGRSAGETQYF